This T cell receptor beta chain was obtained from a study of blood T cell repertoires in COVID-19. Germline trimming cut 4 bases from V and 7 bases from J; bases unmatched to any gene: 6. CDR1 and CDR2 (germline): MDHEN, SYDVKM. The CDR3 contains 15 residues. In its sample, this clone was seen once. This table comes from immunoSEQ multiplex PCR, and its TCRdb copy is limited to in-frame clones, with some not included. The sample lists about 150,000 clones, 75% to 90% occurring once. The specimen was peripheral blood. This chain links TRBV28 with TRBJ1-5; 11 bases are a match to TRBD1. The sequence was obtained from a woman aged 40 to 50 with acute or convalescent COVID-19. CDR3 in amino acids: CASSWQGTGGQPQHF. In DNA, the CDR3 is TGTGCCAGCAGTTGGCAGGGGACAGGGGGACAGCCCCAGCATTTT.